This T cell receptor (beta chain) was recovered during a study of T-cell memory formation after mild COVID-19. This clonotype was seen a handful of times. TCRdb re-called the 5' RACE reads with MiXCR, one entry per CDR3 protein. The sample has 190,000 or so distinct CDR3 sequences, 20% to 25% seen once. The germline V gene has CDR1 SGHAT and CDR2 FQNNGV. V was cut by 5 bases and J by 4 bases, with 2 bases left in between. The CDR3 sequence is 11 residues long. The chain employs TRBV11-2 and TRBJ1-4, with no clear D. The receptor comes from an adult woman who had mild COVID-19 (a few samples of this study predate the infection). Cell type and time point are not known. The sample was PBMCs or a T cell subset sorted from them (not recorded which). CDR3 coding DNA: TGTGCCAGCAGCCATAATGAAAAACTGTTTTTT. Protein sequence: CASSHNEKLFF.